This T cell receptor beta chain was profiled in a study of shared clonotypes between healthy human individuals. TCRdb's copy holds only in-frame clones and misses some; the assay was immunoSEQ multiplex PCR. In the table there are a few hundred thousand clones, nearly 97% of which are singletons. The naive CD8 subset, CD45RO-negative cells positively selected for CCR7, excluded terminally differentiated effector memory CD45RA+ cells. V was cut by 0 bases and J by 4 bases, with 9 bases left in between. CDR1 MGHRA and CDR2 YSYEKL come from the germline V gene. The CDR3 loop spans 14 amino acids. Sequenced input: naive CD8+ T cells sorted from blood. This sequence joins TRBV4-1 and TRBJ1-1; D not resolved. This clonotype was obtained from a woman aged 25 to 39 in good health. The CDR3 bases are TGCGCCAGCAGCCAAGACCCAAAAGGCACTGAAGCTTTCTTT. Its protein is CASSQDPKGTEAFF.